The 7 T cell receptor beta chains below were found in one sample sequenced in a study of Ad26.COV2.S vaccination and SARS-CoV-2 variants. Assay used: immunoSEQ multiplex PCR; TCRdb lists only in-frame clones, some missing. The sample has roughly 240,000 clones, roughly 90% seen once; the top ten hold about 10%. The treatment was: roughly 18 received Ad26.COV2.S at low or high dose, single or two shots; about 5 received placebo; per-sample allocation not given. After the first vaccine or placebo injection, samples were drawn on day 63. Sequenced material: peripheral blood, taken in a trial of Ad26.COV2.S vaccine versus placebo. These receptors all stem from a person aged 18 to 59 who received the Ad26.COV2.S COVID-19 vaccine or a placebo.

This sequence joins TRBV27 and TRBJ1-4, with D unclear. This CDR3 has 11 residues. V was trimmed by 7 bases and J by 14 bases, leaving 14 bases between them. The germline V gene encodes CDR1 MNHEY and CDR2 SMNVEV (reference sequence). The CDR3 DNA sequence: TGTGCCAGCAAGTCGGGAGGTGTGCTGTTTTTT. Translation gives CASKSGGVLFF.

The chain combines TRBV3-1 (or the pseudogene TRBV3-2) with TRBJ2-7, with 9 bases matching TRBD2. The V gene end was trimmed by 2 bases and the J gene end by 6 bases; junction bases not matched to a gene: 8. This CDR3 contains 15 residues. Germline assignment: CDR1 LGHDT and CDR2 YNNKEL (reference sequence). The CDR3 DNA reads as TGTGCCAGCAGCCAACGGGGCGGGGGGGCTGGCGAGCAGTACTTC. Translated, it gives CASSQRGGGAGEQYF.

The V and J genes are TRBV4-3 and TRBJ2-7; D may be TRBD1 (6 bases). The length of the CDR3 is 14 residues. Deletions cut 1 base from V and 6 bases from J, with 13 bases between. The germline CDR1 and CDR2 sequences are LGHNA and YSLEER. CDR3 amino acids: CASSQGSSGVEQYF. DNA for the CDR3: TGCGCCAGCAGCCAAGGGTCCTCAGGGGTCGAGCAGTACTTC.

The genes are TRBV28 and TRBJ2-7, with a possible D match to TRBD1 (5 bases). Trimming stripped 7 bases from V and 0 bases from J, with 22 bases between. The germline V gene encodes CDR1 MDHEN and CDR2 SYDVKM. The CDR3 is made up of 17 amino acids. DNA of the CDR3: TGTGCCAGCATTAGAAACGAAGGGGTGGAAGCCTCCTACGAGCAGTACTTC. This translates into CASIRNEGVEASYEQYF. Combining the CDR3 with reference TRBV28 and TRBJ2-7 gives the whole variable domain DVKVTQSSRYLVKRTGEKVFLECVQDMDHENMFWYRQDPGLGLRLIYFSYDVKMKEKGDIPEGYSVSREKKERFSLILESASTNQTSMYLCASIRNEGVEASYEQYFGPGTRLTVT.

V is TRBV7-9 and J is TRBJ2-1; weak D call: TRBD2 (5 bases). CDR1 is SEHNR and CDR2 is FQNEAQ in the germline V gene (reference sequence). V was pared by 0 bases and J by 8 bases, with 11 bases between. The CDR3 extends over 14 amino acids. CDR3 region: CASSLAGDWDEQFF. The CDR3 nucleotides are TGTGCCAGCAGCTTAGCGGGAGACTGGGATGAGCAGTTCTTC.

The V gene is TRBV25-1, the J gene TRBJ2-3; 8 bases line up with TRBD2. Unmatched junction bases numbered 9, after V lost 0 bases and J lost 1 base. The CDR3 runs 18 residues. Germline CDR1 reads MGHDK; CDR2 reads SYGVNS. CDR3 bases: TGTGCCAGCAGTGAATATACCGGGGGGGGACAAGGCACAGATACGCAGTATTTT. Protein: CASSEYTGGGQGTDTQYF.

CDR3 amino acids: CASSFTPDTEAFF. DNA of the CDR3: TGTGCCAGCAGTTTTACACCCGACACTGAAGCTTTCTTT. J is TRBJ1-1 and V is TRBV6-5; no clear D gene. Germline V CDR1 and CDR2: MNHEY, SVGAGI. The ends were cut back, 4 bases at V and 3 bases at J, with 9 bases in the middle. The CDR3 contains 13 residues.